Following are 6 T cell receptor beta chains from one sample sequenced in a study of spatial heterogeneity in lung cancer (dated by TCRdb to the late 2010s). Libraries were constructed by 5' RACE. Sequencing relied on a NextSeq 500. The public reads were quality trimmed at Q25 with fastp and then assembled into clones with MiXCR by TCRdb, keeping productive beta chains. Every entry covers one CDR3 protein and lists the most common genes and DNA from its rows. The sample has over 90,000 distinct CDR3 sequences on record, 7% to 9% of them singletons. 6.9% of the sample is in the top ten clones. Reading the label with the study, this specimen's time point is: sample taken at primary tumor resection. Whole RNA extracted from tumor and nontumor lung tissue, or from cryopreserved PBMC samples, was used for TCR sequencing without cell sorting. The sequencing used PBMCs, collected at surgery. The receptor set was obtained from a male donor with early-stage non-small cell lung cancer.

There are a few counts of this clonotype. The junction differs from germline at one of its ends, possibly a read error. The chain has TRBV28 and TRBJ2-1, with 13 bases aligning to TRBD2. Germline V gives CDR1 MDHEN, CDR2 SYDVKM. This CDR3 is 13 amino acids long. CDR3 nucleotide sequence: TGTGCCAGCAGCCCCCTGGGGACTAGCGGGAACAGGTTC. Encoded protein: CASSPLGTSGNRF.

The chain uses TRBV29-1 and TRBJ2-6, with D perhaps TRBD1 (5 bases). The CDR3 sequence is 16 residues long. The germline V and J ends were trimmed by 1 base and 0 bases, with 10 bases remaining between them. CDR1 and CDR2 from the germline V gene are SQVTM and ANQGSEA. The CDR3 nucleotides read TGCAGCGTTGAAGTCCCAGGGTTCTCTGGGGCCAACGTCCTGACTTTC. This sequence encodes CSVEVPGFSGANVLTF. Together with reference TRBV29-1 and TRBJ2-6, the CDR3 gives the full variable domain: SAVISQKPSRDICQRGTSLTIQCQVDSQVTMMFWYRQQPGQSLTLIATANQGSEATYESGFVIDKFPISRPNLTFSTLTVSNMSPEDSSIYLCSVEVPGFSGANVLTFGAGSRLTVL.

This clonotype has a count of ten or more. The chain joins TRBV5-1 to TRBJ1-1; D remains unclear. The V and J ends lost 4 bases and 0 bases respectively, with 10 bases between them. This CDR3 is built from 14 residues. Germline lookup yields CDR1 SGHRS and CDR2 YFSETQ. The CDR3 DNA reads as TGCGCCAGCAGCCCGAATGGCCTGAACACTGAAGCTTTCTTT. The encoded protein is CASSPNGLNTEAFF.

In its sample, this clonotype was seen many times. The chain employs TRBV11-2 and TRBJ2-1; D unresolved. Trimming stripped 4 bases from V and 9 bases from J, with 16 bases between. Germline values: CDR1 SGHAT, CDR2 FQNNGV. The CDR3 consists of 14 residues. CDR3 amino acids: CASSSNQAYGEQFF. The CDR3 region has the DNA TGTGCCAGCAGCTCTAACCAGGCCTACGGTGAGCAGTTCTTC. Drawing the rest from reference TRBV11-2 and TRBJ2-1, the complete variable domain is EAGVAQSPRYKIIEKRQSVAFWCNPISGHATLYWYQQILGQGPKLLIQFQNNGVVDDSQLPKDRFSAERLKGVDSTLKIQPAKLEDSAVYLCASSSNQAYGEQFFGPGTRLTVL.

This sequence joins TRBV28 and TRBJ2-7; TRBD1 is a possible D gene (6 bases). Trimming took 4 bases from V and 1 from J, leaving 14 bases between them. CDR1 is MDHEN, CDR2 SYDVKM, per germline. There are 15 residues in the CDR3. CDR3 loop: CASSSLRGPSYEQYF. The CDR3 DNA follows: TGTGCCAGCAGTTCGCTCAGGGGTCCTTCCTACGAGCAGTACTTC.

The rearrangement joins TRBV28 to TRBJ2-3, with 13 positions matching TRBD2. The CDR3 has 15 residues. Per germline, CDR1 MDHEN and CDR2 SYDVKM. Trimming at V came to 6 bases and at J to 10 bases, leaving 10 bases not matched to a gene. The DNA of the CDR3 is TGTGCCAGCAGCCGCGGACTAGCGGGAGTACAGGCGCAGTATTTT. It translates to CASSRGLAGVQAQYF.